Shown below are 19 T cell receptor beta chains from a single sample sequenced in a study of blood T cells in healthy people across ages. A second PCR of 7 to 11 cycles used a sample-barcoded 5' primer and a J-beta primer mix. TCRdb re-analysed the 5' RACE reads in MiXCR, keeping a single row per CDR3 protein. The sample holds hundreds of thousands of distinct CDR3 sequences; about 51% are singletons and the top ten take roughly 14%. Sequencing was performed on blood. The receptors come from a woman aged 80 or older in good health.

As concerns this clonotype: A junction end diverges from the germline sequence, so it may reflect a read error. This sequence joins TRBV4-2 and TRBJ1-6; tentative D call: TRBD1 (5 bases). CDR1 LGHNA and CDR2 YNFKEQ come from the germline V gene. This CDR3 has 15 residues. The CDR3 loop reads CASSQEGTYNSPPHF. CDR3 DNA sequence: TGTGCCAGCAGCCAAGAGGGGACGTATAATTCACCCCCCCACTTT.

The V and J genes are TRBV7-2 and TRBJ1-2, with D hard to call. The germline gives CDR1 SGHTA, CDR2 FQGNSA. CDR3 size: 13 residues. V gave up 5 bases and J gave up 6 bases, with 13 bases separating them. The CDR3 here is CASSSRPGDGYTF. CDR3 DNA: TGTGCCAGCAGCAGTCGTCCTGGGGATGGCTACACCTTC.

As to this clonotype: Sequence at one end of the junction differs from germline and may be a read error. CDR3 region: CVSSRASNPETQYF. The CDR3 bases are TGTGTCAGCAGCCGGGCTAGCAATCCGGAGACCCAGTACTTC. The V and J genes are TRBV28 and TRBJ2-5, with D possibly matching TRBD2 (5 bases). The CDR3 contains 14 residues. Germline CDR1 and CDR2: MDHEN and SYDVKM.

The chain joins TRBV20-1 to TRBJ2-3; no clear D. The CDR3 runs to 13 residues. The germline V gene has CDR1 DFQATT and CDR2 SNEGSKA (reference sequence). Trimming stripped 1 base from V and 4 bases from J, with 9 bases between. The CDR3 is CSARGQTPDTQYF. The CDR3 DNA follows: TGCAGTGCTAGAGGGCAGACCCCAGATACGCAGTATTTT.

The CDR3 is CSAQTVSYNEQFF. The CDR3 nucleotides are TGCAGTGCTCAAACGGTCTCCTACAATGAGCAGTTCTTC. The chain has TRBV20-1 and TRBJ2-1; D unresolved. V was cut by 5 bases and J by 0 bases, with 8 bases left in between. The CDR3 runs 13 residues. Germline CDR1 DFQATT, CDR2 SNEGSKA (reference sequence).

This chain uses TRBV29-1 with TRBJ2-1; D gene unclear. Germline loops: CDR1 SQVTM, CDR2 ANQGSEA. Trimming removed 7 bases at V and 8 bases at J, with 9 bases between. The CDR3 is 10 amino acids. The CDR3 DNA reads TGCAGCGCCCAGGTGGATGAGCAGTTCTTC. It is translated as CSAQVDEQFF.

This clonotype was seen ten or more times. The chain has TRBV3-1 and TRBJ1-2; possibly TRBD1 for D (6 bases). The germline CDR1 and CDR2 sequences are LGHDT and YNNKEL (reference sequence). V lost 2 bases and J 8 bases, leaving 9 bases between the germline ends. CDR3 length: 12 residues. The CDR3 nucleotides are TGTGCCAGCAGCCAAACAGGGAAAGGCTACACCTTC. Translated, it gives CASSQTGKGYTF. Drawing the rest from reference TRBV3-1 and TRBJ1-2, the complete variable domain is DTAVSQTPKYLVTQMGNDKSIKCEQNLGHDTMYWYKQDSKKFLKIMFSYNNKELIINETVPNRFSPKSPDKAHLNLHINSLELGDSAVYFCASSQTGKGYTFGSGTRLTVV.

The chain links TRBV29-1 to TRBJ2-3, with 9 bases that match TRBD1. The length of the CDR3 is 17 residues. V lost 5 bases to trimming and J lost 0 bases; unmatched junction nucleotides: 12. Germline CDR1 is SQVTM and CDR2 is ANQGSEA. DNA for the CDR3: TGCAGCGTTTCGGCCGGCCCCGGGACAGGGAGCACAGATACGCAGTATTTT. Translated, it gives CSVSAGPGTGSTDTQYF.

This sequence joins TRBV25-1 and TRBJ2-5; D unclear. Trimming left V 7 bases short and J 11 bases short, with 14 bases between. The germline gives CDR1 MGHDK, CDR2 SYGVNS. The CDR3 sequence is 11 residues long. The CDR3 sequence: CASNLEGSQYF. In DNA, the CDR3 is TGTGCCAGCAACCTAGAAGGGTCGCAGTACTTC.

The J gene is TRBJ1-6, the V gene TRBV18; tentative D call: TRBD1 (5 bases). CDR3 length equals 15 residues. V lost 2 bases and J lost 6, with 11 bases in between. The germline V gene encodes CDR1 KGHSH and CDR2 LQKENI. The CDR3 loop reads CASSPSGALNSPLHF. The DNA of the CDR3 is TGTGCCAGCTCACCATCTGGGGCTCTTAATTCACCCCTCCACTTT.

This rearrangement joins TRBV27 to TRBJ2-1; tentatively, D is TRBD1 or TRBD2 (5 bases each). Between the trimmed V and J ends, which lost 7 bases and 0 bases, there was a span of 13 bases. Germline V gene data show CDR1 as MNHEY and CDR2 as SMNVEV (reference sequence). The CDR3 is 15 residues long. CDR3 coding DNA: TGTGCCAGCATCCTGGACGGGGCCTCCTACAATGAGCAGTTCTTC. Protein sequence: CASILDGASYNEQFF.

This rearrangement joins TRBV29-1 to TRBJ2-1; TRBD1 aligns across 8 bases. This CDR3 spans 12 amino acids. The junction had 6 bases not matched to a gene; V was cut back by 6 bases and J by 8 bases. Germline CDR1 reads SQVTM; CDR2 reads ANQGSEA. The chain's CDR3 is CSVGDRGHEQFF. The CDR3 DNA follows: TGCAGCGTAGGTGACAGGGGCCATGAGCAGTTCTTC.

V and J are TRBV20-1 and TRBJ1-1, with D possibly matching TRBD1 (6 bases). Germline V gene sequence: CDR1 DFQATT, CDR2 SNEGSKA (reference sequence). Trimming left V 3 bases short and J 6 bases short, with 14 bases between. The CDR3 covers 13 residues. The CDR3 is CSARGHHNAEAFF. In DNA form, the CDR3 reads TGCAGTGCTAGGGGACACCATAACGCTGAAGCTTTCTTT.

Concerning this clonotype itself: A much larger clone sits a single nucleotide away, making a read error possible. V and J are TRBV29-1 and TRBJ2-1, with 9 bases identical to TRBD2. There are 15 residues in the CDR3. CDR1 SQVTM and CDR2 ANQGSEA come from the germline V gene. Losses at the gene ends were 4 bases for V and 2 bases for J; bases not matched to a gene: 6. The CDR3 bases are TGCAGCGTTGCGAAGGTAGCGGGGGCCTACAATGAGCAGTTCTTC. It translates to CSVAKVAGAYNEQFF.

This clonotype was counted ten times or more. This may be a read error, as it is one base from a much larger clone. The chain carries TRBV6-1 and TRBJ2-1; D perhaps matches TRBD1 (5 bases). TRBJ2-7 matches the DNA end more closely, so the J call is doubtful. The CDR3 has 17 residues. Germline lookup yields CDR1 MNHNS and CDR2 SASEGT. CDR3 sequence reads: CASKLGQSTTSYNEQYF. CDR3 nucleotide sequence: TGTGCCAGCAAGCTCGGACAATCGACCACTTCCTACAATGAGCAGTACTTC.

This clonotype was seen at least ten times. The rearrangement joins TRBV18 to TRBJ2-7; TRBD1 matches 7 bases. From germline, CDR1 is KGHSH and CDR2 LQKENI. J lost 5 bases, V lost 3 bases, and 10 bases had no gene match. This CDR3 has 15 residues. The CDR3 nucleotides read TGTGCCAGCTCACCTTCAGGGACAGAGGGGGACGAGCAGTACTTC. This sequence encodes CASSPSGTEGDEQYF.

This chain connects TRBV5-1 to TRBJ2-3, with no clear D. Per the germline V gene, CDR1 is SGHRS and CDR2 is YFSETQ. Trimming stripped 5 bases from V and 2 bases from J, with 9 bases between. The CDR3 contains 13 residues. The CDR3 DNA follows: TGCGCCAGCAGTGAACGGACCACAGATACGCAGTATTTT. This codes for CASSERTTDTQYF.

The CDR3 reads CASSFRGENTEAFF. The DNA for the CDR3 is TGCGCCAGCAGCTTCAGGGGAGAGAACACTGAAGCTTTCTTT. This chain uses TRBV5-1 with TRBJ1-1; D might be TRBD1 (6 bases). Germline assignment: CDR1 SGHRS and CDR2 YFSETQ. This CDR3 spans 14 amino acids. The germline V and J ends were trimmed by 2 bases and 1 base, with 9 bases remaining between them.

This clonotype was observed a few times. This sequence joins TRBV27 and TRBJ2-3; TRBD2 matches at 11 bases. Per the germline V gene, CDR1 is MNHEY and CDR2 is SMNVEV (reference sequence). V was clipped by 3 bases and J by 6 bases; unmatched bases: 11. CDR3 length: 17 residues. CDR3 loop: CASSLGLAGGPLDTQYF. The CDR3 region has the DNA TGTGCCAGCAGTTTGGGTTTAGCGGGGGGGCCTTTGGATACGCAGTATTTT.